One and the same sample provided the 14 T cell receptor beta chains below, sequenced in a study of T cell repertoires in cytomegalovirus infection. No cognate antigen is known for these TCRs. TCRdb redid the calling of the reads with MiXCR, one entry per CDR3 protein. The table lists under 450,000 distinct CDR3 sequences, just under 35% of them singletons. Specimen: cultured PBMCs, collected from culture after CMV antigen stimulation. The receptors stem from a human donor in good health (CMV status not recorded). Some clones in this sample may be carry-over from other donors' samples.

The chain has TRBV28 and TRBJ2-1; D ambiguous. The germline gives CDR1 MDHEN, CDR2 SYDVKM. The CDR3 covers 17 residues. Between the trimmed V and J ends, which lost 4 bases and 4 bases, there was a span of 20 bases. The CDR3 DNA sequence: TGTGCCAGCAGTTCGGAAAAACGGCAGGCGAAATACAATGAGCAGTTCTTC. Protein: CASSSEKRQAKYNEQFF.

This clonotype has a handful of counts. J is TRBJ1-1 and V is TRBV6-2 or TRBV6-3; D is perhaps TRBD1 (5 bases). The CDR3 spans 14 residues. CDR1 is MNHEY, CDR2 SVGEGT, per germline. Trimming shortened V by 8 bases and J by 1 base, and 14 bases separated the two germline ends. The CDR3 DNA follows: TGTGCCAGCGGGAAGGGACGGGGGAACACTGAAGCTTTCTTT. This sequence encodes CASGKGRGNTEAFF.

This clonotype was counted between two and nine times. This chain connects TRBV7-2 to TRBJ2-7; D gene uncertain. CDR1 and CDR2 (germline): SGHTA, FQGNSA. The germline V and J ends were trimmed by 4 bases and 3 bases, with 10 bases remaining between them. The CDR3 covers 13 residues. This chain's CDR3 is CASSSRVSYEQYF. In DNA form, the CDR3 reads TGTGCCAGCAGCTCCCGCGTAAGCTACGAGCAGTACTTC.

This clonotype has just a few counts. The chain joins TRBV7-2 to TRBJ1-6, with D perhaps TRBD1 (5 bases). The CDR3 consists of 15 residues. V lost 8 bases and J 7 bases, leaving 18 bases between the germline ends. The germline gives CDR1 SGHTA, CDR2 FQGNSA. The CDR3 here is CASGQTVFDNSPLHF. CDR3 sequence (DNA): TGTGCCAGCGGACAAACAGTGTTTGACAATTCACCCCTCCACTTT.

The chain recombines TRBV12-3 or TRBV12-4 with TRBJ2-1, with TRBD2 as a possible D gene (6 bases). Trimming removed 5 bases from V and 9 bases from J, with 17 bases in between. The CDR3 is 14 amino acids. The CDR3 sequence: CASSPPGLPGEQFF. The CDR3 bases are TGTGCCAGCAGTCCTCCGGGACTCCCTGGTGAGCAGTTCTTC.

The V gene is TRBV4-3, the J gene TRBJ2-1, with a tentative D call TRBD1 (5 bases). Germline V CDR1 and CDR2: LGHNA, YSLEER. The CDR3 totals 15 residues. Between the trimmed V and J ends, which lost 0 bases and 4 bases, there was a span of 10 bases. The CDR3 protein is CASSQEARGYNEQFF. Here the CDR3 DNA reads TGCGCCAGCAGCCAAGAGGCAAGGGGTTACAATGAGCAGTTCTTC.

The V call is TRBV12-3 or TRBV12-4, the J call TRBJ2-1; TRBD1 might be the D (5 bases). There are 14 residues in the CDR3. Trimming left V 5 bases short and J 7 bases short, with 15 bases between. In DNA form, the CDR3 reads TGTGCCAGCAGTCCGACCAGGGTGGAAAATGAGCAGTTCTTC. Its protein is CASSPTRVENEQFF.

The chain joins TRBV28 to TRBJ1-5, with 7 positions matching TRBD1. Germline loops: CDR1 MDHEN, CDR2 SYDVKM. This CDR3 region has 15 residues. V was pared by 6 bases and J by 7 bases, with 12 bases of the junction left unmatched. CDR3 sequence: CASSLGGYAFQPQHF. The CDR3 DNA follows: TGTGCCAGCAGCCTAGGGGGCTACGCGTTCCAGCCCCAGCATTTT.

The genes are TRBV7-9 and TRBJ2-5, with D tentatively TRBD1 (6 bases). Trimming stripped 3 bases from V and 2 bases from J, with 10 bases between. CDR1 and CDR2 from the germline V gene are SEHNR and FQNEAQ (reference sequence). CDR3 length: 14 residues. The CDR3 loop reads CASSFPGQQETQYF. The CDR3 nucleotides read TGTGCCAGCAGCTTTCCGGGACAACAAGAGACCCAGTACTTC.

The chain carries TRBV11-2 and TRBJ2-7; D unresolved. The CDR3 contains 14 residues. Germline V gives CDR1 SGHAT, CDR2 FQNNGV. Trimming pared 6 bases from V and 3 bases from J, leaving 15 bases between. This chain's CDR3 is CASSVREIIYEQYF. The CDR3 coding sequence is TGTGCCAGCAGTGTTAGAGAGATTATCTACGAGCAGTACTTC.

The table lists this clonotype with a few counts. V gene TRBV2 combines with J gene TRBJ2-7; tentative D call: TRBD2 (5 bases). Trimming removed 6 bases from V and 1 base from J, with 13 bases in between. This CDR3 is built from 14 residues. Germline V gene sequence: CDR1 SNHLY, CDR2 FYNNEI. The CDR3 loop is CASREADLSYEQYF. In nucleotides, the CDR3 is TGTGCCAGCAGGGAGGCAGACCTATCCTACGAGCAGTACTTC.

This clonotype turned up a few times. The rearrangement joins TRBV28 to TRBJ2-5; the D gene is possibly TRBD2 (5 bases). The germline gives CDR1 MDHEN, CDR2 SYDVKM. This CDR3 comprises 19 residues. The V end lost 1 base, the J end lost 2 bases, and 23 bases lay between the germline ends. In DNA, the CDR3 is TGTGCCAGCAGTTTATTTCTTGGGAGTAGCATCGGGAAGCAAGAGACCCAGTACTTC. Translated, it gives CASSLFLGSSIGKQETQYF.

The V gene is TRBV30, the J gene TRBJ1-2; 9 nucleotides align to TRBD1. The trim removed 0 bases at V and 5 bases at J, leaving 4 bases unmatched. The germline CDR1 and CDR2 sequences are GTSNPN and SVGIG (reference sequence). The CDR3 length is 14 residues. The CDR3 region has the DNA TGTGCCTGGAGTGTAACAGGGGGCTCGTATGGCTACACCTTC. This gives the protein CAWSVTGGSYGYTF. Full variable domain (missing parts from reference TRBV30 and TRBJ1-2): SQTIHQWPATLVQPVGSPLSLECTVEGTSNPNLYWYRQAAGRGLQLLFYSVGIGQISSEVPQNLSASRPQDRQFILSSKKLLLSDSGFYLCAWSVTGGSYGYTFGSGTRLTVV.

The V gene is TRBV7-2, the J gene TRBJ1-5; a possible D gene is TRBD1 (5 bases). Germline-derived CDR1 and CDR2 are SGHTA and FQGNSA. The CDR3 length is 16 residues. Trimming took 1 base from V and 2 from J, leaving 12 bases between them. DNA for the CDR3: TGTGCCAGCAGCTTAGTAGGGGCGCAAGGCAATCAGCCCCAGCATTTT. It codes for CASSLVGAQGNQPQHF.